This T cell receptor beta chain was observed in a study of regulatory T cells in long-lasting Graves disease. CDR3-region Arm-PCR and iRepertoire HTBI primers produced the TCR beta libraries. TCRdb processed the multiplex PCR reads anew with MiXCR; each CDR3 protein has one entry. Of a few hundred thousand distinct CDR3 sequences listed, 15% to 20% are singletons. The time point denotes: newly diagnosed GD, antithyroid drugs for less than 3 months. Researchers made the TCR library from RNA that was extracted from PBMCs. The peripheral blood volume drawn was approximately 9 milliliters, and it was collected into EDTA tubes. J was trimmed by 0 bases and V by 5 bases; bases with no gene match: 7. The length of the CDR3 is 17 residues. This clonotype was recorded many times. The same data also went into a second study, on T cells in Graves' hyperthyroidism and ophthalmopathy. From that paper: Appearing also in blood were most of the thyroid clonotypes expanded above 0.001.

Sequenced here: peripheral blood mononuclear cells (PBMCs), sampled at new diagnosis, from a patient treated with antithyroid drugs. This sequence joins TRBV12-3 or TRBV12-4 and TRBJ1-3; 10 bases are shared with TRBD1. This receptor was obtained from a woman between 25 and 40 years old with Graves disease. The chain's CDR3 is CASSPRTGGNSGNTIYF. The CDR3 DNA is TGTGCCAGCAGTCCCCGGACAGGGGGGAACTCTGGAAACACCATATATTTT.